The 10 T cell receptor beta chains reported below all come from one sample, sequenced in a study of cytomegalovirus exposure and HLA in healthy donors. Clones were sequenced by immunoSEQ multiplex PCR, and TCRdb holds only the in-frame ones, with some missing. The data contain some 310,000 clones, 70% to 90% of them singletons. Sequencing used PBMCs. The receptor set was obtained from a man aged 25-40 years in good health and CMV-seronegative.

In this sample, this clone turned up many times. This chain connects TRBV5-1 to TRBJ1-3; D perhaps matches TRBD1 (6 bases). The CDR3 length is 15 residues. From germline, CDR1 is SGHRS and CDR2 YFSETQ. V was pared by 4 bases and J by 4 bases, with 15 bases between. The CDR3 loop is CASSPRGGTGNTIYF. CDR3 sequence (DNA): TGCGCCAGCAGCCCGCGCGGGGGCACAGGAAACACCATATATTTT.

This rearrangement joins TRBV29-1 to TRBJ2-1, with TRBD2 matching over 13 bases. Trimming took 7 bases from V and 5 from J; bases not matched to a gene: 5. Germline V lookup: CDR1 SQVTM, CDR2 ANQGSEA. This CDR3 is built from 14 residues. Here the CDR3 DNA reads TGCAGCGGGCGACTAGCGGGGGGTCACAATGAGCAGTTCTTC. This codes for CSGRLAGGHNEQFF.

The chain joins TRBV6-1 to TRBJ2-7; weak D call: TRBD1 (5 bases). Germline CDR1 is MNHNS and CDR2 is SASEGT. The V and J ends lost 10 bases and 3 bases respectively, with 13 bases between them. The CDR3 length is 12 residues. The CDR3 bases are TGTGCCACTACAGGATTACGCTACGAGCAGTACTTC. Its translation: CATTGLRYEQYF.

This clone was detected only once. The chain recombines TRBV10-3 with TRBJ1-4; 9 bases line up with TRBD1. The CDR3 consists of 16 residues. CDR1 and CDR2 (germline): ENHRY, SYGVKD. Trimming cost V 2 bases and J 5 bases; bases outside gene matches: 6. The CDR3 spells CAISEIPGTGNEKLFF. DNA of the CDR3: TGTGCCATCAGTGAGATTCCCGGGACAGGGAATGAAAAACTGTTTTTT.

The gene calls are TRBV27 and TRBJ2-7; TRBD1 is a possible D gene (7 bases). V lost 6 bases and J 0 bases, leaving 12 bases between the germline ends. The V gene's germline CDR1 is MNHEY and CDR2 SMNVEV (reference sequence). The CDR3 length is 14 residues. DNA for the CDR3: TGTGCCAGCAGCGCGGGACAGTACTCCTACGAGCAGTACTTC. Encoded protein: CASSAGQYSYEQYF.

The CDR3 reads CATRHLLDNSPLHF. The CDR3 DNA follows: TGTGCCACAAGACACTTACTGGATAATTCACCCCTCCACTTT. The chain carries TRBV19 and TRBJ1-6, with D hard to call. The CDR3 has 14 residues. Germline-derived CDR1 and CDR2 are LNHDA and SQIVND (reference sequence). V lost 10 bases and J 5 bases, leaving 15 bases between the germline ends.

A single count supports this clone. This rearrangement joins TRBV27 to TRBJ1-6, with a possible D match to TRBD1 (5 bases). The CDR3 contains 17 residues. Germline V gene lookup returns CDR1 MNHEY and CDR2 SMNVEV (reference sequence). Trimming pared 6 bases from V and 8 bases from J, leaving 23 bases between. The CDR3 reads CASSALPRSRGDSPLHF. DNA of the CDR3: TGTGCCAGCAGCGCTCTCCCAAGGTCACGGGGGGATTCACCCCTCCACTTT.

This chain's CDR3 is CASTGQGLWDYGYTF. The CDR3 DNA is TGTGCCAGCACGGGACAGGGACTATGGGACTATGGCTACACCTTC. The J gene is TRBJ1-2, the V gene TRBV5-6; 9 bases fit TRBD1. Germline V gene lookup returns CDR1 SGHDT and CDR2 YYEEEE. With 6 bases clipped from V and 3 bases from J, the junction kept 9 bases outside the gene matches. CDR3 length: 15 amino acids. Full variable domain (remainder filled in from reference TRBV5-6 and TRBJ1-2): DAGVTQSPTHLIKTRGQQVTLRCSPKSGHDTVSWYQQALGQGPQFIFQYYEEEERQRGNFPDRFSGHQFPNYSSELNVNALLLGDSALYLCASTGQGLWDYGYTFGSGTRLTVV.

V usage is TRBV6-1 and J usage is TRBJ1-2; perhaps TRBD1 as D (5 bases). This CDR3 has 13 amino acids. Per germline, CDR1 MNHNS and CDR2 SASEGT. V lost 7 bases and J lost 4, with 13 bases in between. In DNA form, the CDR3 reads TGTGCCAGCACCTCCTCGGGGGGCTATGGCTACACCTTC. This sequence encodes CASTSSGGYGYTF.

This clone was observed a few times. The rearrangement uses TRBV6-5 and TRBJ1-2; D ambiguous. Germline values: CDR1 MNHEY, CDR2 SVGAGI. The length of the CDR3 is 12 residues. Deletions cut 10 bases from V and 2 bases from J, with 11 bases between. The CDR3 sequence: CATESENYGYTF. CDR3 coding DNA: TGTGCCACCGAGAGCGAGAACTATGGCTACACCTTC.